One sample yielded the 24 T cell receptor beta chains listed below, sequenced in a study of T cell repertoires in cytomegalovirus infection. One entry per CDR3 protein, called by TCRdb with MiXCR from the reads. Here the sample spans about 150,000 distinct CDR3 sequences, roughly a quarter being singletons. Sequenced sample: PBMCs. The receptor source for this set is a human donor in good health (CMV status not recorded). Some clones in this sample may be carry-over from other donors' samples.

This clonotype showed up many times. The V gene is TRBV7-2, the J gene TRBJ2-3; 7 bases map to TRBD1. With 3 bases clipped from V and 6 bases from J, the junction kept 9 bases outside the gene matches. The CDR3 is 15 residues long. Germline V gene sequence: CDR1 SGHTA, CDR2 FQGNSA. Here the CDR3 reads CASSLRTGDGDTQYF. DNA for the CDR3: TGTGCCAGCAGCTTGCGGACAGGTGACGGGGATACGCAGTATTTT.

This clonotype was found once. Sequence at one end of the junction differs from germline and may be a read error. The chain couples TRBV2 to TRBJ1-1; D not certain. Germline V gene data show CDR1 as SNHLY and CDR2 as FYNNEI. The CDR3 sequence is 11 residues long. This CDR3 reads CARSEALGAFF. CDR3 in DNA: TGTGCCCGCAGTGAAGCGCTTGGAGCTTTCTTT. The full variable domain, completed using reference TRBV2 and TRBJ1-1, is EPEVTQTPSHQVTQMGQEVILRCVPISNHLYFYWYRQILGQKVEFLVSFYNNEISEKSEIFDDQFSVERPDGSNFTLKIRSTKLEDSAMYFCARSEALGAFFGQGTRLTVV.

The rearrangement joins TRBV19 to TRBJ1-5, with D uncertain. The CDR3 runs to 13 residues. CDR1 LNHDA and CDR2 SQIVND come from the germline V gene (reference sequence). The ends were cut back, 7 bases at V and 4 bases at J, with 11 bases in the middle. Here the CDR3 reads CASTPSQNQPQHF. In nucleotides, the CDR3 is TGTGCCAGTACCCCAAGCCAGAATCAGCCCCAGCATTTT. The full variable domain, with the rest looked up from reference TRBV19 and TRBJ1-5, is DGGITQSPKYLFRKEGQNVTLSCEQNLNHDAMYWYRQDPGQGLRLIYYSQIVNDFQKGDIAEGYSVSREKKESFPLTVTSAQKNPTAFYLCASTPSQNQPQHFGDGTRLSIL.

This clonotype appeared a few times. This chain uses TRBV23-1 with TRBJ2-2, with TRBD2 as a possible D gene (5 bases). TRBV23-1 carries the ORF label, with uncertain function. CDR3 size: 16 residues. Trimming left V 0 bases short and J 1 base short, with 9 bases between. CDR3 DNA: TGCGCCAGCAGTCAATCGAGAGAGGGGAACACCGGGGAGCTGTTTTTT. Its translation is CASSQSREGNTGELFF.

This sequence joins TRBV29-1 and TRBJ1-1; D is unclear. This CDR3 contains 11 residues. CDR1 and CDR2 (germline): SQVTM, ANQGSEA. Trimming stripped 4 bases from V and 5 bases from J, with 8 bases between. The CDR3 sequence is CSVVFLTEAFF. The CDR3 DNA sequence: TGCAGCGTTGTGTTCCTAACTGAAGCTTTCTTT.

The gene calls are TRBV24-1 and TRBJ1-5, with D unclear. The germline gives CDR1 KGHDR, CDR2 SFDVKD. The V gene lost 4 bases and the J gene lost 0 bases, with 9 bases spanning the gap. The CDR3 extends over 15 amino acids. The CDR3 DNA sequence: TGTGCCACCAGTGAGGCAGGTAATAGCAATCAGCCCCAGCATTTT. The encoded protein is CATSEAGNSNQPQHF.

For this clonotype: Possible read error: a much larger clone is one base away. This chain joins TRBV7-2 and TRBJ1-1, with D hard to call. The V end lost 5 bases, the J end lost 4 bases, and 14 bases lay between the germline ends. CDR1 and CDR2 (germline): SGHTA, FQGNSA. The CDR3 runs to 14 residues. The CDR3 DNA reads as TGTGCCAGCAGCGTGACCCCGATCTCCACTGAAGCTTTCTTT. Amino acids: CASSVTPISTEAFF.

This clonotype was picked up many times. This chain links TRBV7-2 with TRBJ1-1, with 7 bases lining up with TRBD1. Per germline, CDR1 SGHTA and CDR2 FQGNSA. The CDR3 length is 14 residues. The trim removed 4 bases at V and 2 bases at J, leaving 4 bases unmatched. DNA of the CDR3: TGTGCCAGCAGCTGGGACAGAATAAACACTGAAGCTTTCTTT. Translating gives CASSWDRINTEAFF. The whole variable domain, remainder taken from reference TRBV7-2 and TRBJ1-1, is GAGVSQSPSNKVTEKGKDVELRCDPISGHTALYWYRQSLGQGLEFLIYFQGNSAPDKSGLPSDRFSAERTGGSVSTLTIQRTQQEDSAVYLCASSWDRINTEAFFGQGTRLTVV.

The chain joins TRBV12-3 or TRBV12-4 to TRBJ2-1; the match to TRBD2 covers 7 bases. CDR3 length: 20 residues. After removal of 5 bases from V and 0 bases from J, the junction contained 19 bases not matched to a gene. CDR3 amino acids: CASSAARGGVSVSSYNEQFF. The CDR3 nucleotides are TGTGCCAGCAGTGCTGCTAGGGGAGGGGTTAGTGTAAGCTCCTACAATGAGCAGTTCTTC.

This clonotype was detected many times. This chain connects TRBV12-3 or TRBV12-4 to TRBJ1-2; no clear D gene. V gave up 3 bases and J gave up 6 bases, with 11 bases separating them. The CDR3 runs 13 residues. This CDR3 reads CASSFAQPNGYTF. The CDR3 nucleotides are TGTGCCAGCAGTTTTGCCCAGCCTAATGGCTACACCTTC.

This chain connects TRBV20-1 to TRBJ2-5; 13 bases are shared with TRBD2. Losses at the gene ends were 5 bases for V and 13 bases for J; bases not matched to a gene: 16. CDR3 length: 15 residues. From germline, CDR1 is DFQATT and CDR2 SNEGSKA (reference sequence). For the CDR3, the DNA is TGCAGTGCTGGAGGACAGCGGACTAGCGGGAGAGCGGGGTACTTC. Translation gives CSAGGQRTSGRAGYF.

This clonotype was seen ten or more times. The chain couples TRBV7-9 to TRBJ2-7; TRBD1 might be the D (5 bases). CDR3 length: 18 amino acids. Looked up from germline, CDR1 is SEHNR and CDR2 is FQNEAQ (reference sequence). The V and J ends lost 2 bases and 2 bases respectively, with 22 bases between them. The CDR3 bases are TGTGCCAGCAGCTTATTTTCTCAACTGGGGCATAGGGCCTACGAGCAGTACTTC. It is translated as CASSLFSQLGHRAYEQYF. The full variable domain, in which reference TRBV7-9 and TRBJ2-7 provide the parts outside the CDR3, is DTGVSQNPRHKITKRGQNVTFRCDPISEHNRLYWYRQTLGQGPEFLTYFQNEAQLEKSRLLSDRFSAERPKGSFSTLEIQRTEQGDSAMYLCASSLFSQLGHRAYEQYFGPGTRLTVT.

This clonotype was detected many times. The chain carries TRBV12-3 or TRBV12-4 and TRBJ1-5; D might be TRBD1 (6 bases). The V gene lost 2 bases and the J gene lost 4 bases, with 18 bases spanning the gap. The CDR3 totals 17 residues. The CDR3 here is CASSLRGVGGGNQPQHF. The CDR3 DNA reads TGTGCCAGCAGTTTAAGGGGGGTCGGGGGTGGTAATCAGCCCCAGCATTTT.

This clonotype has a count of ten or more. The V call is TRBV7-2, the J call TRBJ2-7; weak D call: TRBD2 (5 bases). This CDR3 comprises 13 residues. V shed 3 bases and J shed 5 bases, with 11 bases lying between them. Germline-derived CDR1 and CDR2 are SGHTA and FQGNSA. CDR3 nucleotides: TGTGCCAGCAGCTTTGTCCCACTAGACGAGCAGTACTTC. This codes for CASSFVPLDEQYF. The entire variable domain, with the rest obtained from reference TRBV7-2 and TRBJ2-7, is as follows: GAGVSQSPSNKVTEKGKDVELRCDPISGHTALYWYRQSLGQGLEFLIYFQGNSAPDKSGLPSDRFSAERTGGSVSTLTIQRTQQEDSAVYLCASSFVPLDEQYFGPGTRLTVT.

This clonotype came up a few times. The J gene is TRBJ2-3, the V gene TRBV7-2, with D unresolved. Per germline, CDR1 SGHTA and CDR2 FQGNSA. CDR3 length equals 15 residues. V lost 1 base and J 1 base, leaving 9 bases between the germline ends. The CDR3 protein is CASSLGGPRTDTQYF. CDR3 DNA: TGTGCCAGCAGCTTAGGGGGTCCCCGCACAGATACGCAGTATTTT.

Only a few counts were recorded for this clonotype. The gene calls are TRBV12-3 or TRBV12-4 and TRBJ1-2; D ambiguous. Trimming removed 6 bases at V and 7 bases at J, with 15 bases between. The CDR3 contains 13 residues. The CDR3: CASRNGRVGGYTF. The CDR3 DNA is TGTGCCAGCAGAAATGGACGGGTCGGTGGCTACACCTTC.

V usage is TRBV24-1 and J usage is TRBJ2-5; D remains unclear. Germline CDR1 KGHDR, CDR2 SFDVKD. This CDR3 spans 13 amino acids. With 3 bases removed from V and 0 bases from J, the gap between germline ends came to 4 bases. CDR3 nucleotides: TGTGCCACCAGTGATGTGTACCAAGAGACCCAGTACTTC. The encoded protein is CATSDVYQETQYF.

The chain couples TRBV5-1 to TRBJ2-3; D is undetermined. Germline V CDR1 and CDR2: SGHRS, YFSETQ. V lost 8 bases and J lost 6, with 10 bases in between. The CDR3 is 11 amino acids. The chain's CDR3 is CASSDLDTQYF. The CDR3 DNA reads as TGCGCCAGTTCCGACCTGGATACGCAGTATTTT.

CDR3 amino acids: CSAWTGGDTGELFF. In nucleotides, the CDR3 is TGCAGCGCCTGGACAGGGGGGGACACCGGGGAGCTGTTTTTT. The V gene is TRBV29-1, the J gene TRBJ2-2; 10 bases fit TRBD1. The CDR3 is 14 residues long. CDR1 and CDR2 (germline): SQVTM, ANQGSEA. The V segment lost 7 bases and the J segment 3 bases; nucleotides outside the gene matches: 5.

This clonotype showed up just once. The CDR3 sequence is CSGGRGYTF. The CDR3 coding sequence is TGCAGTGGGGGCCGAGGCTACACCTTC. The genes are TRBV20-1 and TRBJ1-2, with D possibly matching TRBD1 (5 bases). The length of the CDR3 is 9 residues. V lost 7 bases and J lost 8, with 8 bases in between. The germline gives CDR1 DFQATT, CDR2 SNEGSKA (reference sequence).

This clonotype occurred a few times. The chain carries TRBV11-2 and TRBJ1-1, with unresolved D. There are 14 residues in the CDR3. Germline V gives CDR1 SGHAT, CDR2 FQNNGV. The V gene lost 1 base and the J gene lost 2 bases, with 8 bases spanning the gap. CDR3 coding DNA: TGTGCCAGCAGCTTAGGGAATCCCAACACTGAAGCTTTCTTT. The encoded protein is CASSLGNPNTEAFF.

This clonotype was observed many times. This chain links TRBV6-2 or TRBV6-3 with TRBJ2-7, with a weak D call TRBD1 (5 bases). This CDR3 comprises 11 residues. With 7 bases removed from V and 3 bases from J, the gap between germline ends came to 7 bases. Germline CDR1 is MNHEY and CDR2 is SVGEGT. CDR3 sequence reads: CASKGNYEQYF. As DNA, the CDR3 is TGTGCCAGCAAGGGGAACTACGAGCAGTACTTC.

In nucleotides, the CDR3 is TGTGCCAGCAGTTACTCGAAGACCCAGTACTTC. Translated, it gives CASSYSKTQYF. The chain is built from TRBV6-6 and TRBJ2-5; D uncertain. The CDR3 is made up of 11 amino acids. V was clipped by 0 bases and J by 6 bases, with 2 bases between them. Germline V lookup: CDR1 MNHNY, CDR2 SVGAGI (reference sequence).

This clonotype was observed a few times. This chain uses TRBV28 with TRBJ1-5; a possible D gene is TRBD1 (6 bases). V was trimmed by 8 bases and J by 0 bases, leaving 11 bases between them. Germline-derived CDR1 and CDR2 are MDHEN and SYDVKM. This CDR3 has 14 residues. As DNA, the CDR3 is TGTGCCAGCGAACCGACAGGTAGCAATCAGCCCCAGCATTTT. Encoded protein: CASEPTGSNQPQHF.